These T cell receptor beta chains were read from a single sample in a study of cytomegalovirus exposure and HLA in healthy donors. Measured with immunoSEQ multiplex PCR; TCRdb has only the in-frame clones, and not every one. The table has about 130,000 clones, roughly 80% seen once; the top ten hold roughly 9.6%. The sample taken for sequencing was PBMCs. Receptors originate from a man younger than 40 in good health and CMV-seropositive. Each CDR3 is given with its conserved first and last residue. D genes are given only for firm matches. Where a row states a size, it is once, few, many or the class of an expanded clone; other rows omit it.

v_call	clone_size	d_call	j_call	cdr3_nt	cdr3_aa
TRBV28	-	TRBD1	TRBJ1-1	TGTGCCAGCATAGAGGCAGGGGGCTTTCAAGGGAGGAACACTGAAGCTTTCTTT	CASIEAGGFQGRNTEAFF
TRBV7-3	-	-	TRBJ2-2	TGTGCCAGCTCGGGGGGCGGTAGCGGGGAGCTGTTTTTT	CASSGGGSGELFF
TRBV19	-	TRBD1	TRBJ1-1	TGTGCCAGTAGTATAGACGGACAGGGAGTAGACACTGAAGCTTTCTTT	CASSIDGQGVDTEAFF
TRBV6-1	-	TRBD2	TRBJ2-7	TGTGCCTCGCTAGCGGGGAGGAGCTCCTACGAGCAGTACTTC	CASLAGRSSYEQYF
TRBV19	-	TRBD1	TRBJ1-1	TGTGCCAGTAGTGGGATATGGGACAGGGGTTTTCAGAGCACTGAAGCTTTCTTT	CASSGIWDRGFQSTEAFF
TRBV28	-	-	TRBJ2-7	TGTGCCAGCAGTGCCCGCTACGAGCAGTACTTC	CASSARYEQYF
TRBV9	few	TRBD1	TRBJ2-7	TGTGCCAGCAGCGCCAGAGGGGGCGATCCCTACGAGCAGTACTTC	CASSARGGDPYEQYF
TRBV2	-	TRBD1	TRBJ1-1	TGTGCCAGCAGTGAAGTACCAAGGGGGCATTTTGGCACTGAAGCTTTCTTT	CASSEVPRGHFGTEAFF
TRBV27	-	-	TRBJ2-7	TGTGCCAGCAGTTTACACGGGGGCGAGCAGTACTTC	CASSLHGGEQYF
TRBV30	-	TRBD1	TRBJ1-1	TGTGCCTGGAGTGTCCCAGGGGGCGTTGACACTGAAGCTTTCTTT	CAWSVPGGVDTEAFF
TRBV9	-	-	TRBJ1-6	TGTGCCAGCAGCGTAGCACCCGTGCGCAATTCACCCCTCCACTTT	CASSVAPVRNSPLHF
TRBV7-8	-	TRBD1	TRBJ1-2	TGTGCCAGCAGCCCAGACAGGGCAGTATTTACCTTC	CASSPDRAVFTF
TRBV19	-	-	TRBJ2-1	TGTGCCAGTAGTATAATCCCCCAAGAGGGTGAGCAGTTCTTC	CASSIIPQEGEQFF
TRBV6-1	-	-	TRBJ2-3	TGTGCCAGCAGACAAACGGGGGATACGCAGTATTTT	CASRQTGDTQYF
TRBV14	-	TRBD1	TRBJ2-7	TGTGCCAGCAGCTCCCTCGGACAGGGAAGTTTCGACGAGCAGTACTTC	CASSSLGQGSFDEQYF
TRBV5-1	-	TRBD2	TRBJ2-1	TGCGCCAGCAGCTTGGCGGCTAGCGGGGGGACCAATGAGCAGTTCTTC	CASSLAASGGTNEQFF
TRBV20-1	-	-	TRBJ2-7	TGCCGTGCTAGAGTAGTTTACGAGCAGTACTTC	CRARVVYEQYF
TRBV4-1	-	-	TRBJ1-2	TGCGCCAGCAGCCAAGATCGGGGCTACACCTTC	CASSQDRGYTF
TRBV5-1	-	-	TRBJ2-5	TGCGCCAGCAGCTTGGCCGGGAAGACCCAGTACTTC	CASSLAGKTQYF
TRBV6-5	-	TRBD1	TRBJ1-2	TGTGCCAGCCGAACTAAGACAGGGGTTCGTGGCTACACCTTC	CASRTKTGVRGYTF
TRBV27	-	TRBD1	TRBJ1-1	TGTGCCAGCAGTCCGGACAGGGTGAACACTGAAGCTTTCTTT	CASSPDRVNTEAFF
TRBV5-6	-	-	TRBJ1-2	TGTGCCAGCAGCTTGGGGCAGTCTAACTATGGCTACACCTTC	CASSLGQSNYGYTF
TRBV6-6	-	TRBD1	TRBJ2-7	TGTGCCAGCACTCGCGGGACAGGGACCTACGAGCAGTACTTC	CASTRGTGTYEQYF
TRBV27	-	-	TRBJ1-2	TGTGCCAGCAGAAACTTACAGGGTCAGAACTATGGCTACACCTTC	CASRNLQGQNYGYTF
TRBV2	-	-	TRBJ2-2	TGTGCCAGCAGTGAACCCCCCTGGGGGGAAAAGGACACCGGGGAGCTGTTTTTT	CASSEPPWGEKDTGELFF
TRBV5-1	-	-	TRBJ1-1	TGCGCCAGCAGCCAGGAGTCGGGAGGCGCTTTCTTT	CASSQESGGAFF